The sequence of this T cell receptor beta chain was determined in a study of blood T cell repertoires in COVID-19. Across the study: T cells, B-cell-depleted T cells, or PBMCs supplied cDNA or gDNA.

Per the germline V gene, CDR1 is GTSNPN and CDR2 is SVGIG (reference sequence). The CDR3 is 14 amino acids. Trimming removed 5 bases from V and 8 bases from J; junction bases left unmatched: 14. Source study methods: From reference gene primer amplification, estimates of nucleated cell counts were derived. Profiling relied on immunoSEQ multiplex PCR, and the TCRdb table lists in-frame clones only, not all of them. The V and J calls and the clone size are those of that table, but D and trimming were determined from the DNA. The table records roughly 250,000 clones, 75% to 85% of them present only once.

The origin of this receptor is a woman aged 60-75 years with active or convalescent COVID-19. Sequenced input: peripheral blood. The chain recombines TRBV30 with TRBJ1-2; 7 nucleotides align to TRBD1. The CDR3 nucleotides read TGTGCCTGGGTCCGGGGACAGATGGGCCGAGGCTACACCTTC. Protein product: CAWVRGQMGRGYTF.